In this sample, the clone carrying this T cell receptor beta chain turned up many times. Its antigen is currently unknown. Making use of molecular barcodes, quantitative 5'-RACE generated TCR beta libraries. One entry per CDR3 protein results from TCRdb running MiXCR on the 5' RACE reads. The data contain roughly 86,000 distinct CDR3 sequences, just under 9% of them singletons. The V gene end was trimmed by 4 bases and the J gene end by 3 bases; junction bases not matched to a gene: 5. This CDR3 has 16 residues. The germline V gene has CDR1 SGHRS and CDR2 YFSETQ. The data were obtained in a study of CD8 T cells in ankylosing spondylitis. Findings of the study overall: Reactive arthritis synovial fluid and blood were previously reported to contain some motif variants.

The specimen sequenced was blood, either unsorted or a sorted T cell fraction (not recorded which). The clonotype comes from a male donor with ankylosing spondylitis or in good health (not recorded which). The genes are TRBV5-1 and TRBJ2-3, with TRBD2 identical over 13 bases. The DNA for the CDR3 is TGCGCCAGCAGCCGCGGACTAGCGGGGGAAACAGATACGCAGTATTTT. Translation: CASSRGLAGETDTQYF.